The sequence of this TCR beta chain was determined in a study of T-cell reconstitution after alpha-beta-depleted transplantation in children. Comment on this clonotype: The antigen is not known.

Overall study findings and caveats: By about two months after transplant, alpha-beta T cells reportedly arose from several hundred graft clones that had expanded. One year after transplant, T-cell counts and diversity came mostly from newly produced T cells. TCRbeta diversity was high at day 60 in some patients (a result of surviving recipient T cells and thymic progenitors).

Germline CDR1 and CDR2: LGHDT and YNNKEL (reference sequence). Trimming took 10 bases from V and 5 from J, leaving 35 bases between them. This CDR3 is 19 amino acids long. Researchers prepared the TCRbeta library using unique molecular identifiers, the study reports. TCRdb redid the calling of the PCR reads with MiXCR, one entry per CDR3 protein. The table includes under 850,000 distinct CDR3 sequences, over 10% detected once. The chain couples TRBV3-1 to TRBJ2-5; maybe TRBD1 (6 bases). Sequenced material: PBMCs, taken before TCRalphabeta/CD19-depleted stem cell transplant. This sequence originates from a girl aged 2 to 10 with congenital amegakaryocytic thrombocytopenia, due to receive a stem cell transplant. The CDR3 coding sequence is TGTGCCACCTGCCAAGGCCTCTTAGTGACAGCAATTAGGGGGGAGACCCAGTACTTC. Translating it yields CATCQGLLVTAIRGETQYF.